The TCR beta chain described here comes from a study of blood T cell repertoires in COVID-19. Study context: Sources were T cells, B-cell-depleted T cells, or PBMCs; the material itself was cDNA or gDNA.

As processed by the authors: Estimates of nucleated cell counts were drawn from the amplification of reference gene primers. Assay: immunoSEQ multiplex PCR; the TCRdb copy retains only in-frame clones and omits some. The V and J calls and the clone size are those of that table, but D and trimming were determined from the DNA. The sample gives nearly 300,000 clones, 88% of which show up once; 6.9% is in the top ten. Trimming took 3 bases from V and 4 from J, leaving 4 bases between them. The CDR3 covers 12 residues. On this clone: Other nucleotide sequences from this sample produce the same CDR3.

The chain joins TRBV12-3 or TRBV12-4 to TRBJ1-3; no clear D gene. What was sequenced was peripheral blood. This TCR was recovered from a woman aged 25 to 45 who had recovered from COVID-19. DNA of the CDR3: TGTGCCAGCAGTTTCTCCGGAAACACCATATATTTT. It translates to CASSFSGNTIYF.